The source of this TCR beta chain is a study of shared clonotypes between healthy human individuals. General study findings and limits: A reduction in generation probabilities was seen for non-shared clonotypes relative to those shared by all four donors.

Each subset's genomic DNA was split evenly across several immunoSEQ plates. Methods used by the authors: Junction-only immunoSEQ sequences carried no quality scores, so filtering differed. The repertoire was sequenced with immunoSEQ multiplex PCR; TCRdb's copy has only in-frame clones and lacks some. From that table come the V and J calls and clone size; the DNA was used to work out D and trimming. The sample contains millions of clones, 85% to 95% of which appear only once. As regards this clone: Its antigen is unknown.

Germline V gene sequence: CDR1 SGHDT, CDR2 YYEEEE. V shed 0 bases and J shed 0 bases, with 9 bases lying between them. The CDR3 has 15 amino acids. Sequences were obtained from naive CD4+ T cells sorted from blood. Subset: CD45RA+ positively selected. The receptor's source is a young man in good health. The chain employs TRBV5-6 and TRBJ2-5; D is uncertain. The CDR3, as DNA: TGTGCCAGCAGCTTGGTTAGGCTCGACCAAGAGACCCAGTACTTC. It specifies CASSLVRLDQETQYF. Based on the CDR3 plus reference TRBV5-6 and TRBJ2-5, the full variable domain is DAGVTQSPTHLIKTRGQQVTLRCSPKSGHDTVSWYQQALGQGPQFIFQYYEEEERQRGNFPDRFSGHQFPNYSSELNVNALLLGDSALYLCASSLVRLDQETQYFGPGTRLLVL.